These 8 T cell receptor beta chains originate from one sample sequenced in a study of CD8+CD57+ T cells in acquired aplastic anemia. An expansion of CD8+CD57+ cells by flow cytometry had been shown in patients chosen for sequencing. Genomic DNA, serving as template, underwent TCR beta VDJ and CDR3 profiling. TCRdb re-derived calls from the reads in MiXCR, one entry per CDR3 protein. The sample carries about 470,000 distinct CDR3 sequences, about a third recorded once. What was sequenced was sorted CD4+, CD8+, or CD8+CD57+ T cells (not recorded which) from PBMCs. The source is a human donor with aplastic anemia.

The chain couples TRBV7-3 to TRBJ1-1; D gene uncertain. V gave up 2 bases and J gave up 8 bases, with 15 bases separating them. The germline CDR1 and CDR2 sequences are SGHTA and FQGTGA. The CDR3 runs to 14 residues. CDR3 protein: CASSLSGRSYEAFF. Here the CDR3 DNA reads TGTGCCAGCAGCTTATCCGGCAGGAGCTACGAAGCTTTCTTT.

J is TRBJ2-7 and V is TRBV5-1; 7 bases are shared with TRBD1. Germline loops: CDR1 SGHRS, CDR2 YFSETQ. There are 17 residues in the CDR3. The V and J ends lost 4 bases and 1 base, in that order; junction bases with no gene match: 14. The CDR3 nucleotides are TGCGCCAGCAGCCCGAACCCCCGGGACAGTCTTTCCTACGAGCAGTACTTC. Protein sequence: CASSPNPRDSLSYEQYF.

As to this clonotype: A much larger clone lies one base from this, so it may be a read error. The V gene is TRBV2, the J gene TRBJ2-1, with D perhaps matching TRBD2 (6 bases). CDR1 and CDR2 (germline): SNHLY, FYNNEI. The germline V and J ends were trimmed by 11 bases and 7 bases, with 15 bases remaining between them. CDR3 size: 12 residues. CDR3 DNA sequence: TGTGCCGGCGGGGCAACCAGGAATGAGCAGTTCTTC. Protein sequence: CAGGATRNEQFF.

At least ten counts were recorded for this clonotype. The chain is built from TRBV9 and TRBJ1-2; 7 bases align to TRBD1. The V and J ends lost 2 bases and 10 bases, in that order; junction bases with no gene match: 11. Germline V lookup: CDR1 SGDLS, CDR2 YYNGEE. The CDR3 is 14 residues long. CDR3 nucleotide sequence: TGTGCCAGCAGCGTTAGAGCGACAGGGACTCTCTACACCTTC. This gives the protein CASSVRATGTLYTF.

The J gene is TRBJ2-5, the V gene TRBV12-3 or TRBV12-4; 7 nucleotides agree with TRBD2. This CDR3 has 15 residues. Unmatched junction bases numbered 12, after V lost 6 bases and J lost 5 bases. This CDR3 reads CASSNANSGQETQYF. In DNA form, the CDR3 reads TGTGCCAGCAGCAATGCGAATAGCGGGCAGGAGACCCAGTACTTC.

This clonotype was seen at least ten times. The chain uses TRBV20-1 and TRBJ1-5; a possible D gene is TRBD1 (5 bases). This CDR3 comprises 12 residues. V dropped 4 bases and J dropped 6 bases, with 10 bases sitting between them. In germline, CDR1 is DFQATT, CDR2 SNEGSKA (reference sequence). CDR3: CSAMGRGQPQHF. In DNA, the CDR3 is TGCAGTGCTATGGGGAGGGGTCAGCCCCAGCATTTT.

In this sample, this clonotype turned up a few times. The chain combines TRBV5-1 with TRBJ2-1, with 11 bases fitting TRBD2. The V gene's germline CDR1 is SGHRS and CDR2 YFSETQ. The length of the CDR3 is 12 residues. The V segment lost 8 bases and the J segment 9 bases; nucleotides outside the gene matches: 4. The CDR3 sequence: CASGTSGTEQFF. The DNA of the CDR3 is TGCGCCAGTGGGACTAGCGGTACTGAGCAGTTCTTC.

Only one count was recorded for this clonotype. One end of the junction does not line up with germline, which may come from a read error. V and J are TRBV6-2 or TRBV6-3 and TRBJ1-2; D is uncertain. This CDR3 has 13 residues. The germline CDR1 and CDR2 sequences are MNHEY and SVGEGT. This chain's CDR3 is CASRSTANYGYAF. DNA for the CDR3: TGTGCCAGCAGATCTACAGCCAACTATGGCTACGCCTTC.